The present entry profiles one T cell receptor beta chain with its context. Its antigen is still unknown. The data were obtained in a study of CD8 T cells in Susac syndrome. Study outcomes and limitations: CD4+ repertoires of Susac syndrome patients lacked detectable clonal expansion.

TEMRA cells were FACS-enriched, unlike CD8+ and CD4+ T cells, which were negatively isolated. It was with random hexamers that 0.5 to 1 ug RNA was reverse transcribed. TCRdb reanalysed the immunoSEQ multiplex PCR reads using MiXCR and keeps one entry per CDR3 protein. The data contain some 150,000 distinct CDR3 sequences, approximately 95% of them seen just once; the ten biggest clones take up roughly 0.084%. Germline V CDR1 and CDR2: SEHNR, FQNEAQ (reference sequence). Deletions cut 2 bases from V and 7 bases from J, with 14 bases between. This CDR3 region has 14 residues. The sequence derives from a human donor with Susac syndrome. The gene calls are TRBV7-9 and TRBJ1-2; D perhaps matches TRBD1 (6 bases). Source material: CD4+ T cells from PBMCs. The CDR3 sequence is CASSLRTGRSGYTF. For the CDR3, the DNA is TGTGCCAGCAGCTTACGTACAGGGAGGTCTGGCTACACCTTC. The whole variable domain, remainder taken from reference TRBV7-9 and TRBJ1-2, is DTGVSQNPRHKITKRGQNVTFRCDPISEHNRLYWYRQTLGQGPEFLTYFQNEAQLEKSRLLSDRFSAERPKGSFSTLEIQRTEQGDSAMYLCASSLRTGRSGYTFGSGTRLTVV.